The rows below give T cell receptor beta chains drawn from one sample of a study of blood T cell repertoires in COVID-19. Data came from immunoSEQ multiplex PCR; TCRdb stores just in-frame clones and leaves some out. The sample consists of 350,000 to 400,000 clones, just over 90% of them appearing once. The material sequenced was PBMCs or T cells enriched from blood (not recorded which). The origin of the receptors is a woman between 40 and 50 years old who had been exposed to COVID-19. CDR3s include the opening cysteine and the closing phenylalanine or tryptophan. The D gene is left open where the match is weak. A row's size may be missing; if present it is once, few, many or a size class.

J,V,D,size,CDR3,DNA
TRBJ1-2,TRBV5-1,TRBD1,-,CASSRDSPYGYTF,TGCGCCAGCAGCCGGGACAGCCCCTATGGCTACACCTTC
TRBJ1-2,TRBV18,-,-,CASSPGGEPYGYTF,TGTGCCAGCTCACCAGGGGGGGAACCCTATGGCTACACCTTC
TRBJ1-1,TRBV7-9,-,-,CASSTHLPPGNTEAFF,TGTGCCAGCAGCACCCATCTACCCCCGGGGAACACTGAAGCTTTCTTT
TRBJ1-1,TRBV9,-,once,CASSVEEGGREAFF,TGTGCCAGCAGCGTAGAGGAAGGGGGAAGGGAAGCTTTCTTT
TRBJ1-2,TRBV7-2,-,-,CASSLGQGPEGYTF,TGTGCCAGCAGCTTAGGGCAGGGGCCTGAGGGCTACACCTTC
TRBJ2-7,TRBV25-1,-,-,CASSTYRAEQYF,TGTGCCAGCAGTACCTACAGGGCCGAGCAGTACTTC
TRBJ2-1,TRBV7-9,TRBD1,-,CASSFSRGHNEQFF,TGTGCCAGCAGCTTCTCGAGGGGGCACAATGAGCAGTTCTTC
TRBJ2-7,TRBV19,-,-,CASSIGSSQGIEQYF,TGTGCCAGTAGTATTGGGTCTTCACAGGGCATCGAGCAGTACTTC
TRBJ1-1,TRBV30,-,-,CAWSGRGGAAFF,TGTGCCTGGAGTGGGCGGGGGGGGGCGGCTTTCTTT
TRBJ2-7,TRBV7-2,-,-,CASSLALAGEQYF,TGTGCCAGCAGCTTAGCCCTCGCGGGCGAGCAGTACTTC
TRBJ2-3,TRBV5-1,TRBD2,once,CASSSLKTSGVANTQYF,TGCGCCAGCAGCTCCCTAAAGACTAGCGGGGTGGCTAATACGCAGTATTTT
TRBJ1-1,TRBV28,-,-,CASSPQARNTEAFF,TGTGCCAGTTCACCTCAGGCAAGAAACACTGAAGCTTTCTTT
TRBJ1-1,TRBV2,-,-,CASSLGLQNTEAFF,TGTGCCAGCAGTCTGGGACTCCAGAACACTGAAGCTTTCTTT
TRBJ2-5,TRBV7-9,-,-,CASSPIGRRETQYF,TGTGCCAGCAGCCCAATTGGGAGGAGGGAGACCCAGTACTTC
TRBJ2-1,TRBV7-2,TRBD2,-,CASSHLTSGGYNEQFF,TGTGCCAGCAGCCACCTTACTAGCGGGGGGTACAATGAGCAGTTCTTC
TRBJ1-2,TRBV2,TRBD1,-,CASNALQGLRGYTF,TGTGCCAGCAATGCACTACAGGGGTTACGTGGCTACACCTTC
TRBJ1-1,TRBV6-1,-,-,CASSRQGNTEAFF,TGTGCCAGCAGTCGTCAGGGAAACACTGAAGCTTTCTTT
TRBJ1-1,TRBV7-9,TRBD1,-,CASRSDSRGTEAFF,TGTGCCAGCAGATCTGACTCCAGGGGGACTGAAGCTTTCTTT
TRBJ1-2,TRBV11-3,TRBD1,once,CASSLGDRGYYGYTF,TGTGCCAGCAGCTTAGGGGACAGGGGATACTATGGCTACACCTTC
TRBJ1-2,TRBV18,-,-,CASSPVQNYGYTF,TGTGCCAGCTCACCAGTACAGAACTATGGCTACACCTTC
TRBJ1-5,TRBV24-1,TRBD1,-,CATSEAGQGIYFPQHF,TGTGCCACCAGTGAGGCGGGACAGGGCATCTATTTTCCCCAGCATTTT
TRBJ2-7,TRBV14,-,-,CASSQWSSEQYF,TGTGCCAGCAGCCAGTGGAGCTCCGAGCAGTACTTC
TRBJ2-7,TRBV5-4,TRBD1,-,CASSLQGPGSEQYF,TGTGCCAGCAGCTTACAGGGGCCGGGATCCGAGCAGTACTTC